This T cell receptor (beta chain) was recovered during a study of cytomegalovirus exposure and HLA in healthy donors. Background on the study: An earlier analysis identified 117 million unique TCR beta sequences in approximately 190 million T cells.

The PCR had 60 Vbeta and 13 Jbeta primers. Repertoires were generated with immunoSEQ multiplex PCR, while TCRdb's copy carries only in-frame clones and drops some. The sample records 100,000 to 150,000 clones, approximately 72% being singletons. Trimming pared 2 bases from V and 0 bases from J, leaving 8 bases between. Looked up from germline, CDR1 is SGHNT and CDR2 is YYREEE (reference sequence). CDR3 length equals 15 residues. The V gene is TRBV5-4, the J gene TRBJ1-4; perhaps TRBD1 as D (5 bases). The specimen was PBMCs. This sequence was found in a man aged 60 to 69 in good health and CMV-seropositive. This CDR3 reads CASSLGGATNEKLFF. The CDR3 DNA reads as TGTGCCAGCAGCTTAGGAGGGGCAACTAATGAAAAACTGTTTTTT.